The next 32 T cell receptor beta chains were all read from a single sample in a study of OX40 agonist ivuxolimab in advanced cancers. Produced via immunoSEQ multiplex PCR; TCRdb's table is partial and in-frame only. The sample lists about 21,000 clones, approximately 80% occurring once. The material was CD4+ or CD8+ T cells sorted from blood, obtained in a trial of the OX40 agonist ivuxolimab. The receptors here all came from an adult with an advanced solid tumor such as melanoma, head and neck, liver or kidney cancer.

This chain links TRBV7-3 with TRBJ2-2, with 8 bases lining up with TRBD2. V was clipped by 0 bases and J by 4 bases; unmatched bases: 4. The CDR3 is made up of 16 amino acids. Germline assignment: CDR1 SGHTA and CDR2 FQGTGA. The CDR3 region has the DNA TGTGCCAGCAGCTTAACGGGGACTAGACGCACCGGGGAGCTGTTTTTT. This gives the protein CASSLTGTRRTGELFF. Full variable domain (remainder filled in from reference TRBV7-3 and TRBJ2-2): GAGVSQTPSNKVTEKGKYVELRCDPISGHTALYWYRQSLGQGPEFLIYFQGTGAADDSGLPNDRFFAVRPEGSVSTLKIQRTERGDSAVYLCASSLTGTRRTGELFFGEGSRLTVL.

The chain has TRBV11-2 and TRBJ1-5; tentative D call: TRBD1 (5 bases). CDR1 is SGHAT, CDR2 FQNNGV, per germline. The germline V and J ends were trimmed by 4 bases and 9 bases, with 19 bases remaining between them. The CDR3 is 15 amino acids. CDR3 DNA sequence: TGTGCCAGCAGCTGGGATGGGACTCCGAGGGGGCCCCAGCATTTT. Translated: CASSWDGTPRGPQHF.

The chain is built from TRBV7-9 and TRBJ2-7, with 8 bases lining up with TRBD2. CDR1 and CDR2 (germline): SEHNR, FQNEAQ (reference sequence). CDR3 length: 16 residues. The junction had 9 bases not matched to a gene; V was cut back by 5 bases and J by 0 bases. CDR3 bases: TGTGCCAGCAGCCCCTCGGGGGGGTTTACCTCCTACGAGCAGTACTTC. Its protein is CASSPSGGFTSYEQYF.

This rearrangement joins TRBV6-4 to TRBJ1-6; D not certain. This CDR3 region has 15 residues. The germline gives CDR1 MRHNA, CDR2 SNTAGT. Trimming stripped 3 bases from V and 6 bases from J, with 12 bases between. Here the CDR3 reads CASSEYGRGNSPLHF. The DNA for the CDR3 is TGTGCCAGCAGTGAATACGGCCGCGGTAATTCACCCCTCCACTTT.

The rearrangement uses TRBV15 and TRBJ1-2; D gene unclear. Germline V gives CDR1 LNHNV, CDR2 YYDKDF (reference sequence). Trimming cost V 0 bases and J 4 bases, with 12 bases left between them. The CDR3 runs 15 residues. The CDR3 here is CATSRDVRHAYGYTF. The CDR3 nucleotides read TGTGCCACCAGCAGAGATGTCAGGCACGCCTATGGCTACACCTTC.

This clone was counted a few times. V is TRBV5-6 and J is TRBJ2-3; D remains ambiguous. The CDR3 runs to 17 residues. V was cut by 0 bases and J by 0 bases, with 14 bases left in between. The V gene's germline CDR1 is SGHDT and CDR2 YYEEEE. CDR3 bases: TGTGCCAGCAGCTTGGAACCTCGGGTGCTGAGCACAGATACGCAGTATTTT. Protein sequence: CASSLEPRVLSTDTQYF.

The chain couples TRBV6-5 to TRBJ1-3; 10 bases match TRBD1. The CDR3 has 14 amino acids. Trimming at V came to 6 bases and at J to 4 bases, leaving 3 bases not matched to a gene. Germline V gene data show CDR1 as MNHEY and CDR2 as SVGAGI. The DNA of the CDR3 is TGTGCCAGCAGGCGACAGGGGGCCGGAAACACCATATATTTT. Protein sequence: CASRRQGAGNTIYF.

The CDR3 coding sequence is TGTGCCAGCAGCGCGACAGGGGTTCCCTACGAGCAGTACTTC. It translates to CASSATGVPYEQYF. The chain recombines TRBV9 with TRBJ2-7; 8 positions match TRBD1. The length of the CDR3 is 14 residues. With 3 bases clipped from V and 2 bases from J, the junction kept 4 bases outside the gene matches. Germline V CDR1 and CDR2: SGDLS, YYNGEE. The complete variable domain, with remaining parts taken from reference TRBV9 and TRBJ2-7, reads DSGVTQTPKHLITATGQRVTLRCSPRSGDLSVYWYQQSLDQGLQFLIQYYNGEERAKGNILERFSAQQFPDLHSELNLSSLELGDSALYFCASSATGVPYEQYFGPGTRLTVT.

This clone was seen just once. CDR3 loop: CAWSFQAGYTF. As DNA, the CDR3 is TGTGCCTGGTCCTTTCAAGCCGGCTACACCTTC. V gene TRBV30 combines with J gene TRBJ1-2; D not certain. The length of the CDR3 is 11 residues. Trimming shortened V by 5 bases and J by 8 bases, and 12 bases separated the two germline ends. CDR1 is GTSNPN, CDR2 SVGIG, per germline (reference sequence). The entire variable domain, with the rest obtained from reference TRBV30 and TRBJ1-2, is as follows: SQTIHQWPATLVQPVGSPLSLECTVEGTSNPNLYWYRQAAGRGLQLLFYSVGIGQISSEVPQNLSASRPQDRQFILSSKKLLLSDSGFYLCAWSFQAGYTFGSGTRLTVV.

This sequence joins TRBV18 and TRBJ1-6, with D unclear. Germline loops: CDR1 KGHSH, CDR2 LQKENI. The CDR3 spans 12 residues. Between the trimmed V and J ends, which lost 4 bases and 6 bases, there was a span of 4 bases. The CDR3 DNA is TGTGCCAGCTCACGCCCTAATTCACCCCTCCACTTT. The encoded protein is CASSRPNSPLHF. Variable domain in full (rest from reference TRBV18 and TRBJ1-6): NAGVMQNPRHLVRRRGQEARLRCSPMKGHSHVYWYRQLPEEGLKFMVYLQKENIIDESGMPKERFSAEFPKEGPSILRIQQVVRGDSAAYFCASSRPNSPLHFGNGTRLTVT.

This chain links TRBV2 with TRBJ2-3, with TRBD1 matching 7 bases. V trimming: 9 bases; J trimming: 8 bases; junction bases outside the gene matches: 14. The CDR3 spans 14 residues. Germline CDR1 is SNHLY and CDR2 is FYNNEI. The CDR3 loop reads CASQGVRDSGTQYF. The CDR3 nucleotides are TGTGCCAGTCAGGGGGTCCGGGATTCTGGTACGCAGTATTTT.

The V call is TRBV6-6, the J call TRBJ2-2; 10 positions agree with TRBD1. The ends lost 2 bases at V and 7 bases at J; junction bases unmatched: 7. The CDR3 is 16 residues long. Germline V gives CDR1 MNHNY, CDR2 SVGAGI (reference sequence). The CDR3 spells CASSYGATGGHGELFF. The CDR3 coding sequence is TGTGCCAGCAGTTACGGGGCGACAGGGGGCCACGGGGAGCTGTTTTTT.

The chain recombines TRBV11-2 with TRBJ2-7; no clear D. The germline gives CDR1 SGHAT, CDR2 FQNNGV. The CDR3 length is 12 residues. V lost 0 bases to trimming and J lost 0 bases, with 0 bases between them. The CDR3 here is CASSLDSYEQYF. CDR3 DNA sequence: TGTGCCAGCAGCTTAGACTCCTACGAGCAGTACTTC.

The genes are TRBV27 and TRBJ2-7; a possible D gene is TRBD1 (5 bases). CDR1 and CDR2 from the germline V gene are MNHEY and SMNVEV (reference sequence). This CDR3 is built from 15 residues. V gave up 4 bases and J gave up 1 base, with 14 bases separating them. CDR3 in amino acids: CASSSRRSGSYEQYF. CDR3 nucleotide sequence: TGTGCCAGCAGTTCCAGACGTTCAGGGTCCTACGAGCAGTACTTC.

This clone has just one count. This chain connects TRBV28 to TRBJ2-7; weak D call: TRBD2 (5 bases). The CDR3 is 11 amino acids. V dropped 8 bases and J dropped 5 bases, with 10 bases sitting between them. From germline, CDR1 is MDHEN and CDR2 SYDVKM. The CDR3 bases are TGTGCCAGCCGTAGACTACACGAGCAGTACTTC. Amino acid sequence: CASRRLHEQYF.

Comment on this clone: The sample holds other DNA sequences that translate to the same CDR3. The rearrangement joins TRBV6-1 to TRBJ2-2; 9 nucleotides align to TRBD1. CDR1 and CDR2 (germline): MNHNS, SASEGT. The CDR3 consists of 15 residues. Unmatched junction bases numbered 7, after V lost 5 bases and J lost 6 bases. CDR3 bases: TGTGCCAGCAGTAGACCGGGACAGGGAGCCGGGGAGCTGTTTTTT. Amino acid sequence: CASSRPGQGAGELFF.

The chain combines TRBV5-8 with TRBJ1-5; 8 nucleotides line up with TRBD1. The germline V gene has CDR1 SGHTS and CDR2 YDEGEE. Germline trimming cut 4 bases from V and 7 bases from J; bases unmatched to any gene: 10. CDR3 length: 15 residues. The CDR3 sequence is CASSVTDRAGQPQHF. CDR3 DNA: TGTGCCAGCAGCGTAACGGACAGGGCAGGGCAGCCCCAGCATTTT.

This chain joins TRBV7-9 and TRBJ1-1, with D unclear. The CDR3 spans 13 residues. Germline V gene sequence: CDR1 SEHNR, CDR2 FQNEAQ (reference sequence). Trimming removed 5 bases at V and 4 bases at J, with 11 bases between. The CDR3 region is CASSEQGGTEAFF. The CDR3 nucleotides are TGTGCCAGCAGCGAGCAAGGTGGCACTGAAGCTTTCTTT.

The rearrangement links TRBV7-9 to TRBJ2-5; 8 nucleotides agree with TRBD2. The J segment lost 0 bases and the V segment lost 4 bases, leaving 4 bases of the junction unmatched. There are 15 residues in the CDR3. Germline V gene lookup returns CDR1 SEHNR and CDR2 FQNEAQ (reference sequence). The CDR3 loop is CASSSGGVYQETQYF. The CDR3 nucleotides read TGTGCCAGCAGCTCCGGGGGGGTGTACCAAGAGACCCAGTACTTC.

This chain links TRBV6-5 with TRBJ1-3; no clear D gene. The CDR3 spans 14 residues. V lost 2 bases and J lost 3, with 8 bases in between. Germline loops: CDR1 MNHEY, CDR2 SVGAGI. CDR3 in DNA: TGTGCCAGCAGTTACGAACAGATTGGAAACACCATATATTTT. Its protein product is CASSYEQIGNTIYF.

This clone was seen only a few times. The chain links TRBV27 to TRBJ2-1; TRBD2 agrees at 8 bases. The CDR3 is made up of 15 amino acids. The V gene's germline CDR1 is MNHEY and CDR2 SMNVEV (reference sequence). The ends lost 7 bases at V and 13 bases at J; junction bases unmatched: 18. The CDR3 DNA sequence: TGTGCCAGCATTCCCTGGGGGGGGGTAGCGGGACAACAGTTCTTC. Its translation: CASIPWGGVAGQQFF.

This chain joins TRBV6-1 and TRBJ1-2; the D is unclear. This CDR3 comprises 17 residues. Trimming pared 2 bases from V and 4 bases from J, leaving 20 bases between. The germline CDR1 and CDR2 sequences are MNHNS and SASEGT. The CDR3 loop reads CASSESLFGQDFYGYTF. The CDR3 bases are TGTGCCAGCAGTGAAAGTCTGTTTGGTCAGGACTTCTATGGCTACACCTTC.

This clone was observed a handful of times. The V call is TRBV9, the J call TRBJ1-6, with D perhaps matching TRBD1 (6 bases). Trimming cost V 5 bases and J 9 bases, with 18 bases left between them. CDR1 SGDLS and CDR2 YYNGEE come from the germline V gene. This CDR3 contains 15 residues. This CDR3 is CASSVYGGLGSPLHF. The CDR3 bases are TGTGCCAGCAGTGTATATGGGGGCTTGGGTTCACCCCTCCACTTT.

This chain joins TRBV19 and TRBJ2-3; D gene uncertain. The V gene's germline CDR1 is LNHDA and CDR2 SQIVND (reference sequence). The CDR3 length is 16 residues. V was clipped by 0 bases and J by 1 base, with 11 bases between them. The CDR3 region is CASSIDLGQGTDTQYF. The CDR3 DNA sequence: TGTGCCAGTAGTATAGACTTAGGGCAAGGCACAGATACGCAGTATTTT.

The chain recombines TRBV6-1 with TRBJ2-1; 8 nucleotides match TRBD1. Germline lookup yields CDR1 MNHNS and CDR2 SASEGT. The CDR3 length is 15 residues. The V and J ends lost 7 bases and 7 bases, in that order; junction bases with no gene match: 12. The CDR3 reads CASMGNQGARNEQFF. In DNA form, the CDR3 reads TGTGCCAGCATGGGCAACCAGGGGGCTAGGAATGAGCAGTTCTTC.

This chain's CDR3 is CASSPHSGSYNEQFF. The CDR3 DNA reads TGTGCCAGCAGTCCCCACAGCGGGAGTTACAATGAGCAGTTCTTC. V gene TRBV28 combines with J gene TRBJ2-1, with TRBD2 matching over 8 bases. Trimming cost V 5 bases and J 4 bases; bases outside gene matches: 7. The length of the CDR3 is 15 residues. Germline V gives CDR1 MDHEN, CDR2 SYDVKM.

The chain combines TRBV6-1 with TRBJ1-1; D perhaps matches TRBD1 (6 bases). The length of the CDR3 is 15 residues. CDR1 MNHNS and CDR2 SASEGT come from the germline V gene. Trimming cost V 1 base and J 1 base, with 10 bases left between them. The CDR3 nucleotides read TGTGCCAGCAGTGAAGATTGGGGGCAGAACACTGAAGCTTTCTTT. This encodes CASSEDWGQNTEAFF.

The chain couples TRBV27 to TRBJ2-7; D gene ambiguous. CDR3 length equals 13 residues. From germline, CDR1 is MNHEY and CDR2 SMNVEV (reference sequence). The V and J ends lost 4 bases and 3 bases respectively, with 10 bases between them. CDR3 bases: TGTGCCAGCAGTTCCCCGCCGGGCTACGAGCAGTACTTC. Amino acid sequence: CASSSPPGYEQYF.

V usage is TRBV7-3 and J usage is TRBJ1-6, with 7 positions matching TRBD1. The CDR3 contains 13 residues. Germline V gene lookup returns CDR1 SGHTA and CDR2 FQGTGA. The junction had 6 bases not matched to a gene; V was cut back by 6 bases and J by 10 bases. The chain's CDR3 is CASRETGKSPLHF. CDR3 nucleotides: TGTGCCAGCAGGGAGACAGGGAAGTCACCCCTCCACTTT.

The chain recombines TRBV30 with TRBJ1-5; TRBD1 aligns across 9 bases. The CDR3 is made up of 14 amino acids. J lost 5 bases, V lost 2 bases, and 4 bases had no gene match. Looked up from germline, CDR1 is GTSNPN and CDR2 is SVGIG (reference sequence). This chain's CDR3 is CAWSLGQGYQPQHF. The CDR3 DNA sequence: TGTGCCTGGAGTCTCGGACAGGGGTATCAGCCCCAGCATTTT. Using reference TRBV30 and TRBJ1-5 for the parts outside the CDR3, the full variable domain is SQTIHQWPATLVQPVGSPLSLECTVEGTSNPNLYWYRQAAGRGLQLLFYSVGIGQISSEVPQNLSASRPQDRQFILSSKKLLLSDSGFYLCAWSLGQGYQPQHFGDGTRLSIL.

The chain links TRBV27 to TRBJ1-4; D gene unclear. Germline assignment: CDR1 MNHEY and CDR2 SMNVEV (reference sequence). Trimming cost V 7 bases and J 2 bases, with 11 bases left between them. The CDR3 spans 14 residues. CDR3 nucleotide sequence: TGTGCCAGCAAGTTAGGGTTTACTAATGAAAAACTGTTTTTT. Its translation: CASKLGFTNEKLFF. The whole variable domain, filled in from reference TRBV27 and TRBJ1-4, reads EAQVTQNPRYLITVTGKKLTVTCSQNMNHEYMSWYRQDPGLGLRQIYYSMNVEVTDKGDVPEGYKVSRKEKRNFPLILESPSPNQTSLYFCASKLGFTNEKLFFGSGTQLSVL.

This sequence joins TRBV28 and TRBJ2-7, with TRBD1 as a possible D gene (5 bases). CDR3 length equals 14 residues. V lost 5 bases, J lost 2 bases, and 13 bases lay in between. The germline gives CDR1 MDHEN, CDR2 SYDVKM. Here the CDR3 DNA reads TGTGCCAGCAGTCCCCGACAGCTAACCTACGAGCAGTACTTC. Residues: CASSPRQLTYEQYF.